The rows below give T cell receptor beta chains drawn from one sample of a study of cytomegalovirus exposure and HLA in healthy donors. The method was immunoSEQ multiplex PCR; TCRdb's version includes in-frame clones alone and lacks a portion of them. Of roughly 190,000 clones in the sample, about 83% were seen once. The specimen was PBMCs. These receptors originate from a woman aged 50 to 65 in good health and CMV-seropositive. Both conserved end residues are part of each CDR3.

V gene	J gene	CDR3 protein
TRBV30	TRBJ1-1	CAARRGGGMNTEAFF
TRBV28	TRBJ1-5	CASRSTGRLLLSNQPQHF
TRBV5-4	TRBJ2-1	CASSSLGRVSYEQFF
TRBV19	TRBJ1-3	CAGAPGGGNTIYF
TRBV4-2	TRBJ2-3	CASSHGPSGGEQDTQYF
TRBV28	TRBJ1-1	CASSLGGVTEAFF
TRBV2	TRBJ2-7	CASSEGLAGAAKQYF
TRBV7-2	TRBJ1-2	CASTELTAYGYTF
TRBV7-6	TRBJ1-2	CASSLDKYDGYTF
TRBV9	TRBJ1-6	CASSVGTGEVISPLHF
TRBV5-1	TRBJ1-4	CASSLAGVDSEKLFF
TRBV5-1	TRBJ1-2	CASSLVGSRGYGYTF
TRBV5-1	TRBJ1-4	CASSLDRVNEKLFF
TRBV15	TRBJ1-5	CATSRGARTGNQPQHF
TRBV7-8	TRBJ1-5	CASSLDGKGNQPQHF
TRBV2	TRBJ1-6	CASSIQGTYNSPLHF
TRBV4-3	TRBJ2-3	CASSQDTGRGFTDTQYF
TRBV20-1	TRBJ1-6	CSVEPHSPLHF
TRBV25-1	TRBJ2-5	CASSELGTGSTGETQYF
TRBV25-1	TRBJ1-2	CASSVDRNYGYTF
TRBV7-9	TRBJ1-4	CASSFDREKLFF
TRBV9	TRBJ1-1	CASSVGGRAEAFF
TRBV21-1	TRBJ1-5	CASSKVLQGSYQPQHF
TRBV5-1	TRBJ1-2	CASSLTQRMEGYTF
TRBV14	TRBJ2-5	CASSQGGYGGYLVETQYF
TRBV6-1	TRBJ1-4	CASTRDRSGEKLFF
TRBV2	TRBJ2-2	CASSQQGGSGELFF
TRBV28	TRBJ1-3	CASSWETGGGNTIYF
TRBV5-1	TRBJ2-5	CASSIGQSSWETQYF
TRBV6-6	TRBJ1-4	CASSPDTGNFNEKLFF
TRBV4-2	TRBJ1-4	CASSPMGDSNEKLFF
TRBV6-5	TRBJ2-2	CASSRQVNTGELFF
TRBV9	TRBJ1-1	CASSPHEGPTEAFF
TRBV6-5	TRBJ1-2	CASSRGTAYGYTF
TRBV18	TRBJ1-2	CASSGSQGDFDGYTF
TRBV7-9	TRBJ2-5	CASSSSGVQETQYF
TRBV6-5	TRBJ2-7	CASSYQGNLASEQYF
TRBV9	TRBJ2-5	CASSPPVMETQYF
TRBV5-1	TRBJ1-1	CASSLIVGKNTEAFF
TRBV27	TRBJ2-7	CASSSGQGYEQYF
TRBV2	TRBJ1-5	CASREDQRNQPQHF
TRBV29-1	TRBJ2-1	CSVEGSSYNEQFF
TRBV5-1	TRBJ2-7	CASSPERGGYEQYF
TRBV30	TRBJ1-1	CAWMTGVLLGTEAFF
TRBV15	TRBJ2-5	CATSTGRGGGVQETQYF
TRBV5-4	TRBJ2-1	CASSGRLAGGLNEQFF
TRBV19	TRBJ2-1	CASSIGVNEQFF
TRBV28	TRBJ2-7	CASRGTGTGSYEQYF
TRBV4-3	TRBJ2-3	CASSQGSGGAGDTQYF
TRBV6-5	TRBJ2-1	CASSRGGSYNEQFF
TRBV2	TRBJ1-2	CASSNRDNYGYTF
TRBV28	.	CASSFPGQGNEQYF